This T cell receptor (beta chain) appears in the sequencing data of a study of somatic mutations in cytotoxic T cells in rheumatoid arthritis. Study overall: Certain T-cell populations stained with V beta antibodies were FACS-sorted to nearly 100% purity, and V beta1+ cells were TCRB-sequenced.

The CDR3 is 15 amino acids. The germline gives CDR1 MGHRA, CDR2 YSYEKL. The ends were cut back, 0 bases at V and 6 bases at J, with 11 bases in the middle. TCRdb's table, derived via immunoSEQ multiplex PCR, lists solely in-frame clones and lacks some. The sample has approximately 20,000 clones, 86% seen once. Study conclusions and caveats: Comparison of CD8+ T-cell clonality between rheumatoid arthritis patients and age-matched healthy controls yielded no significant difference. The top CD8+ clone topped 20% of CD8+ cells in about an eighth of the roughly 65 patients.

Of note for this clone: The antigen is undetermined.

J is TRBJ2-2 and V is TRBV4-1; the D is unclear. This clonotype was obtained from a man aged 35 to 55 in good health. Sequences were obtained from CD8+ T cells sorted from blood. The DNA of the CDR3 is TGCGCCAGCAGCCAAGATTACCCAGCACCCGGGGAGCTGTTTTTT. Protein sequence: CASSQDYPAPGELFF.